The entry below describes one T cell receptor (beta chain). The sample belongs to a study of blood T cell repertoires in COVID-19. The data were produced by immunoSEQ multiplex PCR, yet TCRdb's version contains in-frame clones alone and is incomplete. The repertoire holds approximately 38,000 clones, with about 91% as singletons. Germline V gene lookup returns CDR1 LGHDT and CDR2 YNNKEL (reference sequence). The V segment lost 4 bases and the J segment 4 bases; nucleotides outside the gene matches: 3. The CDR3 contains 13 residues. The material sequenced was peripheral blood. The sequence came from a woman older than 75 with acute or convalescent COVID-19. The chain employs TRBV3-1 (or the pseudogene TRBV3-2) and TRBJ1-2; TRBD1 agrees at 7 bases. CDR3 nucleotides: TGTGCCAGCAGCCCGACAGGGCTCTATGGCTACACCTTC. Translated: CASSPTGLYGYTF.